The 31 T cell receptor beta chains below all came from one sample that was sequenced in a study of shared clonotypes between healthy human individuals (dated by TCRdb to 2018 to 2021). For the CD8 naive samples, CD45RO-negative cells were positively selected for CCR7, yielding a CD45RA+CCR7+ population from which TemRA cells were excluded. The method behind the library was the immunoSEQ multiplex PCR assay. TCRdb obtained this table from immuneACCESS and retained in-frame rearrangements with V and J assigned. These tables miss some clones; where compared with another copy, unresolved V genes account for less than half of the shortfall, and the remainder is unexplained. The sample has around 2,000,000 clones on record, approximately 94% of them singletons. The ten largest clonotypes hold 0.9% to 1.3% of the sample. Specimen: naive CD8+ T cells sorted from blood. The sample's cell subset or site label is to be understood as: CD45RA+CCR7+. The receptors stem from a man between 18 and 29 years old in good health.

This sequence joins TRBV4-3 and TRBJ2-7; maybe TRBD2 (6 bases). This CDR3 has 15 amino acids. The germline gives CDR1 LGHNA, CDR2 YSLEER. The V end was cut by 2 bases, the J end by 2 bases, with 13 bases between. The CDR3 sequence is CASSQNPGLTYEQYF. CDR3 bases: TGCGCCAGCAGCCAAAATCCGGGACTTACCTACGAGCAGTACTTC.

In DNA form, the CDR3 reads TGTGCCAGCAGCTTAGCGAGGGGTGAGCAGTTCTTC. Translation: CASSLARGEQFF. The chain has TRBV11-2 and TRBJ2-1, with D tentatively TRBD1 or TRBD2 (5 bases each). Germline V CDR1 and CDR2: SGHAT, FQNNGV. Trimming stripped 1 base from V and 9 bases from J, with 7 bases between. This CDR3 is built from 12 residues.

This clone was detected once. The CDR3 nucleotides are TGTGCCAGCATACTTGACAGCCGAAATGAAAAACTGTTTTTT. The encoded protein is CASILDSRNEKLFF. The gene calls are TRBV6-1 and TRBJ1-4; TRBD1 is a possible D gene (5 bases). This CDR3 region has 14 residues. CDR1 is MNHNS and CDR2 is SASEGT in the germline V gene. Trimming left V 7 bases short and J 5 bases short, with 14 bases between.

V and J are TRBV5-1 and TRBJ2-1; no firm D call. Trimming left V 3 bases short and J 2 bases short, with 21 bases between. There are 18 residues in the CDR3. Germline V gene data show CDR1 as SGHRS and CDR2 as YFSETQ. CDR3: CASSSDLYQVITYNEQFF. In DNA, the CDR3 is TGCGCCAGCAGCTCCGATCTGTACCAGGTAATAACCTACAATGAGCAGTTCTTC.

The rearrangement joins TRBV30 to TRBJ1-4; weak D call: TRBD1 (5 bases). Trimming stripped 4 bases from V and 3 bases from J, with 15 bases between. This CDR3 spans 15 amino acids. From germline, CDR1 is GTSNPN and CDR2 SVGIG (reference sequence). The CDR3 region has the DNA TGTGCCTGGACAAGGCTAGGGGCGGCTAATGAAAAACTGTTTTTT. This gives the protein CAWTRLGAANEKLFF.

Remarks on this clone: Other nucleotide sequences in the sample specify the same CDR3. The V gene is TRBV27, the J gene TRBJ2-7, with 10 bases aligning to TRBD1. The CDR3 has 14 amino acids. CDR1 MNHEY and CDR2 SMNVEV come from the germline V gene (reference sequence). V lost 5 bases, J lost 2 bases, and 3 bases stayed unmatched. CDR3 DNA sequence: TGTGCCAGCAGTCCGGGACAGGGGACCTACGAGCAGTACTTC. This sequence encodes CASSPGQGTYEQYF.

This chain links TRBV10-1 with TRBJ1-1, with D hard to call. The V end lost 4 bases, the J end lost 2 bases, and 11 bases lay between the germline ends. Germline assignment: CDR1 WNHNN and CDR2 SYGVQD (reference sequence). The CDR3 runs to 14 residues. The CDR3 coding sequence is TGCGCCAGCAGTGCCTCTACTTCTAACACTGAAGCTTTCTTT. As protein: CASSASTSNTEAFF.

The rearrangement joins TRBV5-4 to TRBJ1-1, with D hard to call. CDR1 is SGHNT and CDR2 is YYREEE in the germline V gene (reference sequence). The CDR3 runs 14 residues. V gave up 2 bases and J gave up 4 bases, with 12 bases separating them. The CDR3 loop reads CASSLGFVGTEAFF. In DNA, the CDR3 is TGTGCCAGCAGCTTAGGTTTCGTGGGCACTGAAGCTTTCTTT.

Only one count was recorded for this clone. CDR3 amino acids: CASSLEQGAPYEQYF. CDR3 nucleotides: TGTGCCAGCAGCTTAGAGCAGGGGGCCCCCTACGAGCAGTACTTC. The chain has TRBV11-2 and TRBJ2-7; TRBD1 matches at 8 bases. From germline, CDR1 is SGHAT and CDR2 FQNNGV. V lost 0 bases to trimming and J lost 2 bases; unmatched junction nucleotides: 3. There are 15 residues in the CDR3.

This chain links TRBV7-9 with TRBJ2-3; 8 bases align to TRBD2. V was clipped by 5 bases and J by 0 bases; unmatched bases: 10. Germline V gene lookup returns CDR1 SEHNR and CDR2 FQNEAQ (reference sequence). The CDR3 is 17 residues long. The CDR3 sequence is CASSLPVAGTSTDTQYF. For the CDR3, the DNA is TGTGCCAGCAGCCTACCTGTAGCGGGGACTAGCACAGATACGCAGTATTTT.

This rearrangement joins TRBV7-2 to TRBJ2-7; D gene uncertain. The V end lost 1 base, the J end lost 2 bases, and 9 bases lay between the germline ends. Germline V gene sequence: CDR1 SGHTA, CDR2 FQGNSA. CDR3 length: 14 residues. The CDR3 region has the DNA TGTGCCAGCAGCTTAGGTGGGTGGACCTACGAGCAGTACTTC. Translated: CASSLGGWTYEQYF.

V is TRBV4-1 and J is TRBJ2-1, with 10 bases lining up with TRBD2. The CDR3 has 19 residues. Germline V gives CDR1 MGHRA, CDR2 YSYEKL. With V trimmed by 1 base and J by 4 bases, 13 bases remained unmatched. CDR3 in amino acids: CASSQGPSGSSDIYNEQFF. The CDR3 DNA follows: TGCGCCAGCAGCCAAGGGCCTAGCGGGAGTTCGGACATATACAATGAGCAGTTCTTC.

The rearrangement joins TRBV29-1 to TRBJ2-7, with D perhaps matching TRBD1 (6 bases). Between the trimmed V and J ends, which lost 4 bases and 4 bases, there was a span of 20 bases. This CDR3 is built from 15 residues. Per germline, CDR1 SQVTM and CDR2 ANQGSEA. CDR3: CSVGTVAHGNYEQYF. CDR3 sequence (DNA): TGCAGCGTTGGGACAGTTGCCCACGGAAATTACGAGCAGTACTTC.

This clone was recorded once. The V call is TRBV10-3, the J call TRBJ2-2; D is possibly TRBD2 (5 bases). The germline CDR1 and CDR2 sequences are ENHRY and SYGVKD. The V and J ends lost 3 bases and 4 bases respectively, with 15 bases between them. CDR3 size: 16 residues. The CDR3 DNA reads TGTGCCATCAGTGAACCAGATTTCGGGATCACCGGGGAGCTGTTTTTT. Protein product: CAISEPDFGITGELFF.

The V gene is TRBV23-1, the J gene TRBJ2-7; 7 nucleotides line up with TRBD1. TRBV23-1 is an ORF, and what it does is uncertain. The CDR3 is 15 residues long. The V gene end was trimmed by 0 bases and the J gene end by 0 bases; junction bases not matched to a gene: 2. The CDR3 is CASSQSGTDSYEQYF. As DNA, the CDR3 is TGCGCCAGCAGTCAATCTGGGACAGACTCCTACGAGCAGTACTTC.

The rearrangement uses TRBV2 and TRBJ2-1; TRBD2 matches at 8 bases. Germline V gene data show CDR1 as SNHLY and CDR2 as FYNNEI. This CDR3 comprises 18 residues. Germline trimming cut 3 bases from V and 3 bases from J; bases unmatched to any gene: 13. The CDR3 nucleotides read TGTGCCAGCAGTGACCGCCACGCCTCTAGCGGGCACTACAATGAGCAGTTCTTC. It codes for CASSDRHASSGHYNEQFF.

The chain couples TRBV28 to TRBJ1-3; possibly TRBD1 for D (6 bases). Trimming removed 5 bases at V and 3 bases at J, with 8 bases between. This CDR3 has 13 residues. The germline CDR1 and CDR2 sequences are MDHEN and SYDVKM. In DNA, the CDR3 is TGTGCCAGCAGTACAGGGTTTGGAAACACCATATATTTT. Its translation: CASSTGFGNTIYF.

This rearrangement joins TRBV12-5 to TRBJ1-2; 7 nucleotides match TRBD1. Germline loops: CDR1 LGHNT, CDR2 FRNRAP. J was trimmed by 3 bases and V by 6 bases; bases with no gene match: 7. The CDR3 consists of 14 residues. CDR3 coding DNA: TGTGCTAGTGGCCGCTACGACAGGGACTATGGCTACACCTTC. Translated, it gives CASGRYDRDYGYTF.

The chain couples TRBV10-3 to TRBJ2-1, with D unclear. V lost 4 bases, J lost 8 bases, and 6 bases lay in between. CDR3 length: 11 residues. From germline, CDR1 is ENHRY and CDR2 SYGVKD. This CDR3 reads CAISADDEQFF. The DNA of the CDR3 is TGTGCCATCAGTGCGGACGATGAGCAGTTCTTC.

The chain links TRBV9 to TRBJ2-7; 7 nucleotides agree with TRBD1. V was pared by 3 bases and J by 3 bases, with 9 bases of the junction left unmatched. This CDR3 comprises 15 residues. Looked up from germline, CDR1 is SGDLS and CDR2 is YYNGEE. The CDR3 is CASSAGGGSIYEQYF. The CDR3 DNA sequence: TGTGCCAGCAGCGCAGGGGGTGGGTCGATCTACGAGCAGTACTTC. The entire variable domain, with the rest obtained from reference TRBV9 and TRBJ2-7, is as follows: DSGVTQTPKHLITATGQRVTLRCSPRSGDLSVYWYQQSLDQGLQFLIQYYNGEERAKGNILERFSAQQFPDLHSELNLSSLELGDSALYFCASSAGGGSIYEQYFGPGTRLTVT.

The rearrangement joins TRBV7-6 to TRBJ2-2; TRBD1 agrees at 8 bases. Germline V CDR1 and CDR2: SGHVS, FNYEAQ. The CDR3 totals 18 residues. J was trimmed by 4 bases and V by 1 base; bases with no gene match: 11. The CDR3, as DNA: TGTGCCAGCAGCTTAGGAGGGACAGGTTGGCTGGGCACCGGGGAGCTGTTTTTT. It specifies CASSLGGTGWLGTGELFF.

This clone appeared once. The chain employs TRBV11-1 and TRBJ1-1, with D possibly TRBD1 on 5 matching bases. Between the trimmed V and J ends, which lost 2 bases and 2 bases, there was a span of 15 bases. The CDR3 loop spans 16 amino acids. Germline V gene sequence: CDR1 SGHAT, CDR2 FQDESV (reference sequence). The CDR3 bases are TGTGCCAGCAGCTTATCCGTTGGGGGGATCAACACTGAAGCTTTCTTT. Residues: CASSLSVGGINTEAFF.

J is TRBJ2-5 and V is TRBV5-6; D call uncertain. This CDR3 is built from 13 residues. V was clipped by 1 base and J by 0 bases, with 4 bases between them. In germline, CDR1 is SGHDT, CDR2 YYEEEE. DNA for the CDR3: TGTGCCAGCAGCTTGTCCGACCAAGAGACCCAGTACTTC. This gives the protein CASSLSDQETQYF. Looking up the rest from reference TRBV5-6 and TRBJ2-5 gives the full variable domain: DAGVTQSPTHLIKTRGQQVTLRCSPKSGHDTVSWYQQALGQGPQFIFQYYEEEERQRGNFPDRFSGHQFPNYSSELNVNALLLGDSALYLCASSLSDQETQYFGPGTRLLVL.

The chain employs TRBV28 and TRBJ2-5; 9 bases agree with TRBD2. The J call may be incorrect, as the DNA end agrees better with TRBJ2-7. Germline values: CDR1 MDHEN, CDR2 SYDVKM. CDR3 length: 16 amino acids. This chain's CDR3 is CASSFRLAAKPYEQYF. CDR3 nucleotide sequence: TGTGCCAGCAGCTTCCGACTAGCGGCCAAACCCTACGAGCAGTACTTC.

V and J are TRBV6-1 and TRBJ2-3; 7 nucleotides agree with TRBD2. V trimming: 1 base; J trimming: 10 bases; junction bases outside the gene matches: 2. In germline, CDR1 is MNHNS, CDR2 SASEGT. The CDR3 is made up of 12 amino acids. Written as DNA, the CDR3 is TGTGCCAGCAGTGAAGGACTAGCCGCGCAGTATTTT. Translated: CASSEGLAAQYF.

The rearrangement links TRBV7-9 to TRBJ2-2; 8 positions match TRBD1. Germline trimming cut 4 bases from V and 1 base from J; bases unmatched to any gene: 5. Per the germline V gene, CDR1 is SEHNR and CDR2 is FQNEAQ (reference sequence). CDR3 length equals 16 residues. As DNA, the CDR3 is TGTGCCAGCAGCTCTTACACAGGGGGGAACACCGGGGAGCTGTTTTTT. Translation: CASSSYTGGNTGELFF.

The chain carries TRBV10-1 and TRBJ2-7, with 10 bases lining up with TRBD1. Germline V gene sequence: CDR1 WNHNN, CDR2 SYGVQD (reference sequence). This CDR3 region has 15 residues. V lost 4 bases and J lost 0; bases outside the gene matches: 3. The CDR3: CASSGWTGGSYEQYF. Written as DNA, the CDR3 is TGCGCCAGCAGTGGTTGGACAGGGGGCTCCTACGAGCAGTACTTC.

The V and J genes are TRBV5-1 and TRBJ1-1, with 7 bases matching TRBD1. The junction had 14 bases not matched to a gene; V was cut back by 0 bases and J by 6 bases. The CDR3 covers 17 residues. Germline V gives CDR1 SGHRS, CDR2 YFSETQ. CDR3 coding DNA: TGCGCCAGCAGCTTGGAGAAGGTGACAGGGACACGAGCTGAAGCTTTCTTT. The encoded protein is CASSLEKVTGTRAEAFF.

The rearrangement joins TRBV9 to TRBJ2-2, with 8 bases matching TRBD1. Germline loops: CDR1 SGDLS, CDR2 YYNGEE. The CDR3 contains 15 residues. The ends lost 4 bases at V and 5 bases at J; junction bases unmatched: 7. The CDR3 DNA sequence: TGTGCCAGCAGCTCCGAGACAGGGGCGACCGGGGAGCTGTTTTTT. Protein sequence: CASSSETGATGELFF.

The chain carries TRBV7-8 and TRBJ2-1; TRBD2 aligns across 11 bases. The CDR3 totals 20 residues. The germline V gene encodes CDR1 SGHVS and CDR2 FQNEAQ. V gave up 2 bases and J gave up 0 bases; unmatched junction bases: 12. CDR3 bases: TGTGCCAGCAGCTTACTAGCGGGGGGCGATTGGGACCACTCCTACAATGAGCAGTTCTTC. Translated, it gives CASSLLAGGDWDHSYNEQFF.

The CDR3 bases are TGTGCCTGGACTCCGGGGGGGGCAAGCAATCAGCCCCAGCATTTT. Translated, it gives CAWTPGGASNQPQHF. V is TRBV30 and J is TRBJ1-5; D perhaps matches TRBD1 (6 bases). The CDR3 contains 15 residues. V was shortened by 4 bases and J by 1 base, with 14 bases between the two germline ends. CDR1 is GTSNPN and CDR2 is SVGIG in the germline V gene (reference sequence). Full variable domain (rest looked up from reference TRBV30 and TRBJ1-5): SQTIHQWPATLVQPVGSPLSLECTVEGTSNPNLYWYRQAAGRGLQLLFYSVGIGQISSEVPQNLSASRPQDRQFILSSKKLLLSDSGFYLCAWTPGGASNQPQHFGDGTRLSIL.